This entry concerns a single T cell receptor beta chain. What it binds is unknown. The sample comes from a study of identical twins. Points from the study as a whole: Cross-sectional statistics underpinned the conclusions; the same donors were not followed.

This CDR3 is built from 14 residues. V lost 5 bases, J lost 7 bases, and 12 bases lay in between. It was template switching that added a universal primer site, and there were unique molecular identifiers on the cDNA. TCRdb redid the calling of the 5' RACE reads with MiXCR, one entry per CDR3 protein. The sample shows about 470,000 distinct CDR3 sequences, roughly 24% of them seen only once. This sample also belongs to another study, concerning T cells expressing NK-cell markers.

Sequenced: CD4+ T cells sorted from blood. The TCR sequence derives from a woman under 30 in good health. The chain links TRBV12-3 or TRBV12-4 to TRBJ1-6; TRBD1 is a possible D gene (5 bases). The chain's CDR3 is CASSKRGPNSPLHF. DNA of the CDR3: TGTGCCAGCAGTAAGAGGGGCCCAAATTCACCCCTCCACTTT.